The T cell receptor (beta chain) under discussion was sequenced for a study of identical twins (TCRdb year 2016). In the study overall: To test whether fetal clonotypes persist, the study used deep sequencing on TCR alpha and beta repertoires from monozygotic twins, unrelated adults of various ages, and cord blood. To rule out contamination, the twin experiments were replicated at different times with different library preparation protocols. The study at large found these results: Invariant T cells such as MAIT and iNKT could partly confound zero-insertion analyses, although diverse VJ usage argued against such confounding for most clonotypes. Compared with coincidental sharing between unrelated individuals, out-of-frame TCR alpha sequences shared between twins showed an excess of sequences with low generation probability. Fewer insertions were carried by abundant cord blood beta clonotypes, a similar but weaker trend appeared in young adult naive repertoires, and no such trend appeared in memory repertoires. Conclusions relied on cross-sectional statistical analysis, since the same donors could not be followed over many years. Recombination models systematically underestimated out-of-frame TCR alpha sharing in monozygotic twins but agreed with sharing between unrelated individuals. Excess twin sharing in beta out-of-frame sequences was weaker because fewer shared sequences lowered the signal-to-noise ratio.

The cysteine opens and the phenylalanine closes a CDR3 of 13 amino acids. Only CDR3 DNA remains: 39 bases, in frame from the first base. V was cut back by 6 bases and J by 2 bases, leaving a gap of 10 bases between them. Only healthy Caucasian donors were included. Three pairs of female monozygotic twins, all aged about 18 to 29 years, were included in the twin cohort. Positive isolation kits from Invitrogen were used to isolate the CD4+ and CD8+ T cell populations. The method behind the library was 5' RACE. Sequencer: Illumina HiSeq 2000. A universal primer binding site was added through template switching, and the final cDNA carried a unique molecular identifier so that TCR cDNA molecules could be counted accurately. First-strand cDNA for TCR alpha and beta chains was synthesized from specific primers in the conserved constant-segment region. To control for contamination, each cDNA library was double barcoded with a SMART-Mk sample barcode plus Illumina barcodes. TruSeq adapter sequences, together with Illumina sample barcodes, were added in two successive PCR steps. The TCR alpha and beta cDNA libraries were sequenced on the Illumina HiSeq platform using custom primers. Per the authors' processing: MiGEC was used to process raw reads and extract unique molecular identifiers, and MiXCR was used to find CDR3 positions. For each individual, recombination models were inferred using an EM algorithm with the repgenHMM and IGoR tools. The tcR package in R was used for shared clonotype analysis, with sharing normalized by the product of cloneset sizes. To study raw recombination without the effects of thymic and clonal selection, out-of-frame nonproductive sequences were analyzed. TCRdb reprocessed the public reads (quality trimming at Q25 with fastp, clone calling with MiXCR) and kept in-frame beta chains. Each CDR3 protein appears once, grouped with its most common genes and DNA. The V and J calls, along with clone size, are taken from TCRdb and not from the paper's own processing. The table for this sample lists 500,000 to 550,000 distinct CDR3 sequences; around 24% of them were counted only once. The ten most abundant clones make up roughly 0.5% of the sample.

With respect to this clonotype: It has no known antigen specificity. No base qualities exist here, and no much larger clone lies one base off it.

A further study also used this sample, focusing on yellow fever vaccine responses in identical twins. The second study reports: According to the authors, the vaccine-induced T cell response in identical twins seemed to be partly convergent and partly specific to each individual. In identical twins, the study followed T cell clones that responded to the vaccine with precision.

Sequencing was done on a sample of CD4+ T cells sorted from blood. This chain is built from TRBV12-3 or TRBV12-4 and TRBJ1-2; TRBD1 is possibly the D segment (5 matching bases). This clonotype was obtained from a woman between 18 and 29 years old in good health. The CDR3 protein: CASRGVYNYGYTF. At the DNA level, the sequence is TGTGCCAGCAGAGGGGTTTACAACTATGGCTACACCTTC.